The clone carrying this TCR beta chain was observed at least ten times. This sample is drawn from a study of tumor and adjacent non-tumor tissue in lung cancer. CDR3 length equals 13 residues. Germline V CDR1 and CDR2: SGHVS, FQNEAQ. Trimming shortened V by 5 bases and J by 1 base, and 8 bases separated the two germline ends. This sample's RNA came from whole unsorted tissue. This non-tumor lung sample came from over 3 cm beyond the tumor edge. A modified ARM-PCR protocol with three rounds of nested PCR amplified TCRbeta. TCRdb recomputed calls from the multiplex PCR reads with MiXCR, one row per CDR3 protein. In the table there are under 95,000 distinct CDR3 sequences, about 82% of which are singletons.

The V gene is TRBV7-8, the J gene TRBJ2-5; D call uncertain. Sequencing used distant non-tumor lung tissue. The TCR was taken from a man aged 55 to 70 with non-small cell lung cancer. CDR3 nucleotide sequence: TGTGCCAGCAGCGCGCAGATCCAAGAGACCCAGTACTTC. Its translation is CASSAQIQETQYF.